Listed here are 32 T cell receptor beta chains from one sample, sequenced in a study of blood T cells in healthy people across ages. Then a second PCR, running roughly 6 to 12 cycles, was carried out with a sample-barcoded 5' primer and a J-beta primer mix. Via MiXCR, TCRdb re-called the 5' RACE reads, giving one row per CDR3 protein. The sample lists about 680,000 distinct CDR3 sequences, 49% occurring once. The sequencing input was blood. These receptors were obtained from a woman aged 60 to 75 in good health.

The chain uses TRBV28 and TRBJ2-4, with a tentative D call TRBD1 (6 bases). Germline CDR1 is MDHEN and CDR2 is SYDVKM. CDR3 size: 13 residues. V was trimmed by 2 bases and J by 13 bases, leaving 15 bases between them. The CDR3 DNA is TGTGCCAGCAGTTTAAACCCAGGGGTAGGGCAGTACTTC. It specifies CASSLNPGVGQYF.

In this sample, this clonotype turned up a few times. This chain joins TRBV20-1 and TRBJ2-5, with 10 bases fitting TRBD2. Germline V gene sequence: CDR1 DFQATT, CDR2 SNEGSKA (reference sequence). The CDR3 runs to 16 residues. Trimming at V came to 0 bases and at J to 5 bases, leaving 9 bases not matched to a gene. The CDR3 spells CSARDPLAGVFETQYF. For the CDR3, the DNA is TGCAGTGCTAGAGATCCCCTAGCGGGAGTATTCGAGACCCAGTACTTC.

V gene TRBV20-1 combines with J gene TRBJ1-6; possibly TRBD1 for D (5 bases). Germline CDR1 is DFQATT and CDR2 is SNEGSKA (reference sequence). The CDR3 contains 15 residues. V was shortened by 3 bases and J by 9 bases, with 18 bases between the two germline ends. The CDR3 DNA follows: TGCAGTGCTAGTTCCGGGACGGTTATCGGTTCACCCCTCCACTTT. It is translated as CSASSGTVIGSPLHF.

The chain couples TRBV18 to TRBJ2-5; unclear D gene. Per the germline V gene, CDR1 is KGHSH and CDR2 is LQKENI. Trimming cost V 3 bases and J 2 bases, with 13 bases left between them. There are 15 residues in the CDR3. The CDR3 here is CASSPRSIPQETQYF. The CDR3 bases are TGTGCCAGCTCACCCCGGTCCATCCCGCAAGAGACCCAGTACTTC.

The CDR3 DNA reads as TGTGCCAGCAGCACGTCCGGGAAAGGGGGTAATGAGCAGTACTTC. It encodes CASSTSGKGGNEQYF. The chain links TRBV7-3 to TRBJ2-5, with a possible D match to TRBD1 (6 bases). Trimming cost V 5 bases and J 11 bases, with 24 bases left between them. Germline values: CDR1 SGHTA, CDR2 FQGTGA. The CDR3 extends over 15 amino acids.

The chain employs TRBV4-1 and TRBJ2-7, with 10 positions matching TRBD2. V trimming: 0 bases; J trimming: 5 bases; junction bases outside the gene matches: 7. The CDR3 consists of 16 residues. Germline V gene data show CDR1 as MGHRA and CDR2 as YSYEKL. CDR3 protein: CASSQESAGGPHEQYF. CDR3 coding DNA: TGCGCCAGCAGCCAAGAATCAGCGGGAGGGCCCCACGAGCAGTACTTC.

This clonotype was seen a few times. The chain joins TRBV5-1 to TRBJ2-6, with D unclear. From germline, CDR1 is SGHRS and CDR2 YFSETQ. The CDR3 runs 16 residues. V was clipped by 1 base and J by 0 bases, with 8 bases between them. The CDR3 loop reads CASSLLVSSGANVLTF. CDR3 coding DNA: TGCGCCAGCAGCTTGTTGGTGAGCTCTGGGGCCAACGTCCTGACTTTC.

This clonotype was counted a few times. The V call is TRBV20-1, the J call TRBJ2-5, with TRBD1 matching over 8 bases. Germline-derived CDR1 and CDR2 are DFQATT and SNEGSKA (reference sequence). CDR3 length equals 15 residues. V gave up 0 bases and J gave up 5 bases; unmatched junction bases: 8. The CDR3 region is CSARDGRTGRETQYF. The CDR3 nucleotides read TGCAGTGCTAGAGATGGGCGGACAGGGAGGGAGACCCAGTACTTC.

This clonotype was observed a handful of times. The chain links TRBV25-1 to TRBJ1-4, with 7 bases fitting TRBD1. The V gene's germline CDR1 is MGHDK and CDR2 SYGVNS. This CDR3 comprises 16 residues. Trimming at V came to 3 bases and at J to 4 bases, leaving 8 bases not matched to a gene. DNA of the CDR3: TGTGCCAGCAGTGATTCCGGACAGGCCCATAATGAAAAACTGTTTTTT. This encodes CASSDSGQAHNEKLFF. The whole variable domain, remainder taken from reference TRBV25-1 and TRBJ1-4, is EADIYQTPRYLVIGTGKKITLECSQTMGHDKMYWYQQDPGMELHLIHYSYGVNSTEKGDLSSESTVSRIRTEHFPLTLESARPSHTSQYLCASSDSGQAHNEKLFFGSGTQLSVL.

V gene TRBV20-1 combines with J gene TRBJ2-5, with 10 bases lining up with TRBD2. With 7 bases clipped from V and 2 bases from J, the junction kept 4 bases outside the gene matches. This CDR3 has 13 amino acids. Per germline, CDR1 DFQATT and CDR2 SNEGSKA (reference sequence). CDR3 bases: TGCAGTGGGTCTAGCGGGAGTCAAGAGACCCAGTACTTC. Translated: CSGSSGSQETQYF.

With regard to this clonotype: One junction end does not reproduce the germline sequence, and a read error may be involved. The chain is built from TRBV20-1 and TRBJ1-1, with 7 nucleotides matching TRBD1. The CDR3 covers 13 residues. Germline values: CDR1 DFQATT, CDR2 SNEGSKA (reference sequence). CDR3 in DNA: TGCAGTGCGGGACAGTCCTCGAACACCGAAGCTTTCTTT. Its protein is CSAGQSSNTEAFF.

Of note for this clonotype: Given a much more abundant clone one base away, this may be a read error. This chain joins TRBV20-1 and TRBJ2-1; 7 nucleotides match TRBD2. CDR1 is DFQATT, CDR2 SNEGSKA, per germline (reference sequence). The CDR3 totals 12 residues. The CDR3: CSARLADNERFF. The CDR3 DNA reads TGCAGTGCTAGACTAGCGGACAATGAGCGGTTCTTC.

This clonotype appeared many times. V and J are TRBV15 and TRBJ2-3, with 9 bases identical to TRBD1. The CDR3 extends over 15 amino acids. The junction had 8 bases not matched to a gene; V was cut back by 9 bases and J by 1 base. Germline V gene data show CDR1 as LNHNV and CDR2 as YYDKDF (reference sequence). CDR3 residues: CATTQGAKGTDTQYF. CDR3 sequence (DNA): TGTGCCACTACACAGGGGGCGAAAGGCACAGATACGCAGTATTTT.

This clonotype was observed a handful of times. The chain combines TRBV7-9 with TRBJ1-6; D is perhaps TRBD1 (6 bases). Germline V gives CDR1 SEHNR, CDR2 FQNEAQ (reference sequence). The CDR3 is made up of 15 amino acids. Trimming left V 6 bases short and J 5 bases short, with 14 bases between. The CDR3 loop is CASREQGGDNSPLHF. The CDR3 DNA sequence: TGTGCCAGCAGGGAACAGGGAGGGGATAATTCACCCCTCCACTTT.

The gene calls are TRBV9 and TRBJ1-2; TRBD1 matches at 7 bases. The V gene's germline CDR1 is SGDLS and CDR2 YYNGEE. The CDR3 has 14 residues. Losses at the gene ends were 4 bases for V and 1 base for J; bases not matched to a gene: 4. CDR3 in amino acids: CASSFRQGNYGYTF. The CDR3 DNA reads TGTGCCAGCAGCTTCCGACAGGGTAACTATGGCTACACCTTC.

This clonotype was recorded a few times. This chain connects TRBV6-5 to TRBJ2-7; 7 bases agree with TRBD1. The CDR3 sequence is 13 residues long. Trimming cost V 2 bases and J 6 bases; bases outside gene matches: 4. From germline, CDR1 is MNHEY and CDR2 SVGAGI. The CDR3 nucleotides read TGTGCCAGCAGTTACCAGGGACAGAGCGAGCAGTACTTC. It translates to CASSYQGQSEQYF.

CDR3 in amino acids: CASSFDVDSTYNEQFF. The CDR3 bases are TGCGCCAGCAGCTTCGACGTCGACTCAACCTACAATGAGCAGTTCTTC. The chain couples TRBV5-1 to TRBJ2-1; D unclear. CDR1 is SGHRS, CDR2 YFSETQ, per germline. CDR3 size: 16 residues. V was trimmed by 2 bases and J by 2 bases, leaving 14 bases between them.

This clonotype was seen a handful of times. The V gene is TRBV7-2, the J gene TRBJ2-5, with 12 bases matching TRBD2. The V gene end was trimmed by 5 bases and the J gene end by 4 bases; junction bases not matched to a gene: 8. CDR1 is SGHTA, CDR2 FQGNSA, per germline. CDR3 size: 16 residues. The CDR3 DNA is TGTGCCAGCAGCCCAAGACTAGCGGGAGCCGGAGAGACCCAGTACTTC. It codes for CASSPRLAGAGETQYF. Supplemented by reference TRBV7-2 and TRBJ2-5, the full variable domain reads GAGVSQSPSNKVTEKGKDVELRCDPISGHTALYWYRQSLGQGLEFLIYFQGNSAPDKSGLPSDRFSAERTGGSVSTLTIQRTQQEDSAVYLCASSPRLAGAGETQYFGPGTRLLVL.

This clonotype was counted many times. The CDR3 spells CASSLDRVSYNEQFF. DNA of the CDR3: TGTGCCAGCAGCTTAGACCGAGTATCCTACAATGAGCAGTTCTTC. The chain recombines TRBV7-2 with TRBJ2-1; no reliable D call. The CDR3 runs to 15 residues. Trimming removed 1 base from V and 1 base from J, with 8 bases in between. Germline V gene data show CDR1 as SGHTA and CDR2 as FQGNSA. Filled out from reference TRBV7-2 and TRBJ2-1, the complete variable domain reads GAGVSQSPSNKVTEKGKDVELRCDPISGHTALYWYRQSLGQGLEFLIYFQGNSAPDKSGLPSDRFSAERTGGSVSTLTIQRTQQEDSAVYLCASSLDRVSYNEQFFGPGTRLTVL.

V is TRBV6-6 and J is TRBJ1-1; tentatively, D is TRBD1 (5 bases). Germline CDR1 reads MNHNY; CDR2 reads SVGAGI (reference sequence). The CDR3 has 14 residues. V was pared by 0 bases and J by 3 bases, with 8 bases between. The CDR3 region has the DNA TGTGCCAGCAGTTACTCGATGGGGGACACTGAAGCTTTCTTT. Residues: CASSYSMGDTEAFF.

Only a few counts were recorded for this clonotype. The CDR3 region has the DNA TGCGCCAGCAGCCAAGGTCTGGCTAGCGGCACCCATACGCAGTATTTT. Translating it yields CASSQGLASGTHTQYF. The rearrangement joins TRBV4-1 to TRBJ2-3; 7 nucleotides agree with TRBD2. CDR1 is MGHRA, CDR2 YSYEKL, per germline. The CDR3 is made up of 16 amino acids. V lost 1 base, J lost 7 bases, and 11 bases stayed unmatched.

The chain carries TRBV2 and TRBJ1-2, with D hard to call. The V end was cut by 10 bases, the J end by 2 bases, with 11 bases between. Per the germline V gene, CDR1 is SNHLY and CDR2 is FYNNEI. The CDR3 is 12 amino acids. Here the CDR3 DNA reads TGTGCCACCACACAGACAAACTATGGCTACACCTTC. Translated, it gives CATTQTNYGYTF.

This clonotype appeared a few times. This chain uses TRBV6-2 or TRBV6-3 with TRBJ2-6; D is possibly TRBD2 (6 bases). The CDR3 contains 15 residues. Germline V gives CDR1 MNHEY, CDR2 SVGEGT. The V and J ends lost 4 bases and 4 bases respectively, with 11 bases between them. CDR3 bases: TGTGCCAGCAGTTCGGCGGGGCTCGGGGCCAACGTCCTGACTTTC. Residues: CASSSAGLGANVLTF.

This clonotype has only a few counts. The CDR3 reads CASSLFTGPTYEQYF. The DNA for the CDR3 is TGTGCCAGCAGTTTATTTACGGGACCCACCTACGAGCAGTACTTC. The gene calls are TRBV12-3 or TRBV12-4 and TRBJ2-7, with D perhaps matching TRBD1 or TRBD2 (5 bases each). Deletions cut 2 bases from V and 2 bases from J, with 13 bases between. The CDR3 spans 15 residues.

V gene TRBV4-1 combines with J gene TRBJ2-7, with TRBD2 matching 8 bases. The J call is uncertain, as TRBJ2-5 better fits the DNA end. CDR1 is MGHRA, CDR2 YSYEKL, per germline. The CDR3 contains 16 residues. CDR3 coding DNA: TGCGCCAGCAGCCCGGGTGGAAAAGCGGGAGAAGAGACCCAGTACTTC. Its translation: CASSPGGKAGEETQYF.

V gene TRBV12-3 or TRBV12-4 combines with J gene TRBJ2-1; D perhaps matches TRBD2 (6 bases). The CDR3 loop spans 12 amino acids. Trimming took 4 bases from V and 7 from J, leaving 8 bases between them. Here the CDR3 DNA reads TGTGCCAGCAGTTACGCGGGGAATGAGCAGTTCTTC. Translating it yields CASSYAGNEQFF.

The chain combines TRBV9 with TRBJ2-7, with 7 positions matching TRBD2. The trim removed 2 bases at V and 4 bases at J, leaving 9 bases unmatched. The CDR3 consists of 15 residues. Germline CDR1 reads SGDLS; CDR2 reads YYNGEE. The CDR3 spells CASSVSGPGGYEQYF. DNA for the CDR3: TGTGCCAGCAGCGTTTCAGGGCCGGGAGGATACGAGCAGTACTTC. The full variable domain, with the rest looked up from reference TRBV9 and TRBJ2-7, is DSGVTQTPKHLITATGQRVTLRCSPRSGDLSVYWYQQSLDQGLQFLIQYYNGEERAKGNILERFSAQQFPDLHSELNLSSLELGDSALYFCASSVSGPGGYEQYFGPGTRLTVT.

This clonotype was counted between two and nine times. The chain employs TRBV10-3 and TRBJ2-7, with D maybe TRBD1 (6 bases). CDR3 length: 12 amino acids. Germline V CDR1 and CDR2: ENHRY, SYGVKD. The ends were cut back, 8 bases at V and 0 bases at J, with 8 bases in the middle. DNA of the CDR3: TGTGCCATCGGGGACAACTCCTACGAGCAGTACTTC. Residues: CAIGDNSYEQYF.

The chain combines TRBV20-1 with TRBJ2-1, with TRBD2 matching over 8 bases. The germline gives CDR1 DFQATT, CDR2 SNEGSKA (reference sequence). The J segment lost 6 bases and the V segment lost 5 bases, leaving 9 bases of the junction unmatched. The CDR3 runs 14 residues. CDR3 sequence: CSALPGREVNEQFF. CDR3 nucleotide sequence: TGCAGTGCTCTCCCGGGGCGGGAGGTCAATGAGCAGTTCTTC.

The chain joins TRBV12-3 or TRBV12-4 to TRBJ2-7; the D gene is possibly TRBD1 (6 bases). This CDR3 has 13 amino acids. The V and J ends lost 5 bases and 7 bases respectively, with 15 bases between them. This chain's CDR3 is CASSPDRRREQYF. The CDR3 DNA sequence: TGTGCCAGCAGTCCCGACAGGAGGCGGGAGCAGTACTTC.

V and J are TRBV7-9 and TRBJ1-1; D not resolved. Germline-derived CDR1 and CDR2 are SEHNR and FQNEAQ (reference sequence). This CDR3 is built from 15 residues. V dropped 5 bases and J dropped 0 bases, with 13 bases sitting between them. CDR3 nucleotide sequence: TGTGCCAGCAGCCCCCGTTGGTCTGTGAACACTGAAGCTTTCTTT. It specifies CASSPRWSVNTEAFF.

This chain connects TRBV7-9 to TRBJ1-2; 9 nucleotides agree with TRBD1. CDR1 SEHNR and CDR2 FQNEAQ come from the germline V gene (reference sequence). The J segment lost 7 bases and the V segment lost 3 bases, leaving 6 bases of the junction unmatched. The CDR3 sequence is 14 residues long. The CDR3 here is CASSFTGGDGGYTF. Written as DNA, the CDR3 is TGTGCCAGCAGCTTCACAGGGGGCGACGGTGGCTACACCTTC.